A selection of T cell receptor beta chains follows, all from one sample in a study of early T cells in non-severe SARS-CoV-2 infection. TCRdb redid the calling of the 5' RACE reads with MiXCR, one entry per CDR3 protein. Here the sample spans 45,000 to 60,000 distinct CDR3 sequences, around 9.3% being singletons. The sequencing sample was made of whole blood. Receptor source: an adult who was a healthcare worker with PCR-confirmed SARS-CoV-2 infection or an uninfected control (not recorded which). Each CDR3 is given without its conserved first and last residue. A D gene is named only where the DNA matches it firmly.

v_gene,d_gene,CDR3aa
TRBV5-1,NA,ASRQVEVTEAF
TRBV12-3/TRBV12-4,NA,ASGYGTLDGYT
TRBV9,NA,ASSVGQYNEQF
TRBV7-3,NA,ASSLMGADTQY
TRBV12-3/TRBV12-4,TRBD2,ASRSGGGETQY
TRBV27,NA,ASSFGDKSPLH
TRBV29-1,TRBD1,SVVAGGGQPQH
TRBV6-1,NA,ASVPGPNQPQH
TRBV7-9,TRBD1,ASSLAGQGGDTQY
TRBV3-1,TRBD2,ASSFRGGAEVDTQY